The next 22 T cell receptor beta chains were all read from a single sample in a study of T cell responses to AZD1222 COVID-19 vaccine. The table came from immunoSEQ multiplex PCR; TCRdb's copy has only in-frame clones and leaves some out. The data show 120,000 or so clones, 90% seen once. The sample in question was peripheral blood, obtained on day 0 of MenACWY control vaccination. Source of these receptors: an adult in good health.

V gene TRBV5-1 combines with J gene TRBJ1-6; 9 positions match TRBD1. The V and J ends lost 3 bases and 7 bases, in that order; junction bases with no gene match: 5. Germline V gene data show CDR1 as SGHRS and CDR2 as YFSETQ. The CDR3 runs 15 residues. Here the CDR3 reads CASSSRQGENSPLHF. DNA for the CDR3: TGCGCCAGCAGCTCGAGACAGGGGGAAAATTCACCCCTCCACTTT.

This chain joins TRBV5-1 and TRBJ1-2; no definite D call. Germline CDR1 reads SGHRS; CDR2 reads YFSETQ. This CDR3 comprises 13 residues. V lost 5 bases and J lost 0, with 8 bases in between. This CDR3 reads CASSKEANYGYTF. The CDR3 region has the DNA TGCGCCAGCAGTAAGGAAGCTAACTATGGCTACACCTTC.

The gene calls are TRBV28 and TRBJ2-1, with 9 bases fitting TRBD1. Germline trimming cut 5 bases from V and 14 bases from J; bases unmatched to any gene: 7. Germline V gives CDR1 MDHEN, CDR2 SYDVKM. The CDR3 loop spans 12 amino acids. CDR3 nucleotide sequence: TGTGCCAGCAGTGACCGGGACAGGGTGGAGTTCTTC. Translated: CASSDRDRVEFF.

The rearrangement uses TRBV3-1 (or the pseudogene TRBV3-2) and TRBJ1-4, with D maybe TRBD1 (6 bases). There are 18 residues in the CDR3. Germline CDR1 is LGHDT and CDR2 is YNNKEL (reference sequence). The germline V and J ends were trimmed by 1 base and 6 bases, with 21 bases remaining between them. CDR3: CASSQGKQGLFGDEKLFF. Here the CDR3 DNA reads TGTGCCAGCAGCCAAGGTAAACAGGGCCTGTTTGGAGATGAAAAACTGTTTTTT.

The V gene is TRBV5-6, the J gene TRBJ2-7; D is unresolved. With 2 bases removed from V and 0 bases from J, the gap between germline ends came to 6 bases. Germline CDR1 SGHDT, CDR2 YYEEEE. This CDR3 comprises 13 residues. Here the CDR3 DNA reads TGTGCCAGCAGCTTCCAAGGCTCCTACGAGCAGTACGTC. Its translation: CASSFQGSYEQYV.

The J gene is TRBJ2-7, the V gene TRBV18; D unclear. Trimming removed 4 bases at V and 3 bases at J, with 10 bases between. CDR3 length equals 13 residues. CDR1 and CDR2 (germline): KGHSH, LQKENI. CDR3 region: CASSLKEHYEQYF. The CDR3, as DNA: TGTGCCAGCTCACTAAAAGAACACTACGAGCAGTACTTC. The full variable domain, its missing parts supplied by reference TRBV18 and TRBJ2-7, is NAGVMQNPRHLVRRRGQEARLRCSPMKGHSHVYWYRQLPEEGLKFMVYLQKENIIDESGMPKERFSAEFPKEGPSILRIQQVVRGDSAAYFCASSLKEHYEQYFGPGTRLTVT.

CDR3 sequence: CASSLESNEKLFF. CDR3 nucleotide sequence: TGTGCCAGCAGTTTAGAAAGTAATGAAAAACTGTTTTTT. The chain carries TRBV12-3 or TRBV12-4 and TRBJ1-4; the D is unclear. The CDR3 is 13 residues long. The ends were cut back, 1 base at V and 4 bases at J, with 4 bases in the middle.

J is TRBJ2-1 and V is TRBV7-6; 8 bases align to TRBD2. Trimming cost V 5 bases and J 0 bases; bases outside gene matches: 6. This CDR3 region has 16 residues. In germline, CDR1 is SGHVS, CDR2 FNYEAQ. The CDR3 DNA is TGTGCCAGCAGCCAACTTGCGGGGGGCTCCTACAATGAGCAGTTCTTC. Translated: CASSQLAGGSYNEQFF.

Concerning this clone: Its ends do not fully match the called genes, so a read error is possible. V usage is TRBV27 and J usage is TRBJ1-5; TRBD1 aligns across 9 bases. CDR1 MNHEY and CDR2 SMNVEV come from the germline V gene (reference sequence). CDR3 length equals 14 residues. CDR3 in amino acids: CASSKTGGNQPQHF. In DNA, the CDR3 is TGTGCCAGCAGTAAAACAGGGGGCAACCAGCCCCAGCATTTT.

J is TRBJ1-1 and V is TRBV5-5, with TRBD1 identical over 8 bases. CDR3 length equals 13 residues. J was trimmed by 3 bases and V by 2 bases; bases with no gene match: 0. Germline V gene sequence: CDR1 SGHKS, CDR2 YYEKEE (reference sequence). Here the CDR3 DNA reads TGTGCCAGCAGCTTACAGGGGGACACTGAAGCTTTCTTT. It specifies CASSLQGDTEAFF.

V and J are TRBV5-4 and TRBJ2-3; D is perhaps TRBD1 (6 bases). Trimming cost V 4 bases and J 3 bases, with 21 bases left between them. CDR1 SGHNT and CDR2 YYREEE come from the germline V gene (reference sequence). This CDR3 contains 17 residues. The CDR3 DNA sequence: TGTGCCAGCAGCCCCGGGACCGCCCCGAGGGGGACAGATACGCAGTATTTT. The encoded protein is CASSPGTAPRGTDTQYF.

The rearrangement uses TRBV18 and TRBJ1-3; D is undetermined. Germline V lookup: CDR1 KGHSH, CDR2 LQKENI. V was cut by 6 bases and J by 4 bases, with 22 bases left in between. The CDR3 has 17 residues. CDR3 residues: CASSPTNIRVSGNTIYF. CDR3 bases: TGTGCCAGCTCTCCTACCAACATTCGGGTTTCGGGAAACACCATATATTTT.

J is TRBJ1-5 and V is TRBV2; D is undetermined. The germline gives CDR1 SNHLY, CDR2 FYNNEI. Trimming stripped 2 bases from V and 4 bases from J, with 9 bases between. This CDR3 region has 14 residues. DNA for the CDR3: TGTGCCAGCAGTGAATTGGTCAGAAATCAGCCCCAGCATTTT. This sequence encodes CASSELVRNQPQHF.

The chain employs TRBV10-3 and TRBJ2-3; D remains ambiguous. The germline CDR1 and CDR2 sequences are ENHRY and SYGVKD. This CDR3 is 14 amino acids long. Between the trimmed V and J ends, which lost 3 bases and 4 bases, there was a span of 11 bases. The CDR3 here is CAISDNTLADTQYF. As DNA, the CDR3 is TGTGCCATCAGTGATAATACTTTGGCAGATACGCAGTATTTT.

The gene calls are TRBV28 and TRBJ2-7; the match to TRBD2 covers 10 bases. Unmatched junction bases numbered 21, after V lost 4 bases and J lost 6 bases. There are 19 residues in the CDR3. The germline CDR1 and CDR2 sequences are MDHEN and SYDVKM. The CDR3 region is CASSSAWAASGRTGGEQYF. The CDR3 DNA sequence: TGTGCCAGCAGTTCAGCTTGGGCGGCTAGCGGGAGAACGGGGGGCGAGCAGTACTTC.

In DNA, the CDR3 is TGTGCCAGCAGTTTTATGTCCCCGGGACAGCATGGCGGCTACACCTTC. Translated, it gives CASSFMSPGQHGGYTF. The rearrangement links TRBV27 to TRBJ1-2; the match to TRBD1 covers 7 bases. CDR3 length equals 16 residues. V lost 3 bases to trimming and J lost 8 bases; unmatched junction nucleotides: 15. CDR1 is MNHEY, CDR2 SMNVEV, per germline (reference sequence).

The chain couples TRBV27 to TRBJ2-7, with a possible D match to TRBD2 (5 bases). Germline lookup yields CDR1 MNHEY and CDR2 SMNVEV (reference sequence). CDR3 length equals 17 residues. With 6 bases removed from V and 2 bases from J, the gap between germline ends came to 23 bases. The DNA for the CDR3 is TGTGCCAGCAGCCCCCAGCCTGGAGGCTATAGGGCCTACGAGCAGTACTTC. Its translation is CASSPQPGGYRAYEQYF.

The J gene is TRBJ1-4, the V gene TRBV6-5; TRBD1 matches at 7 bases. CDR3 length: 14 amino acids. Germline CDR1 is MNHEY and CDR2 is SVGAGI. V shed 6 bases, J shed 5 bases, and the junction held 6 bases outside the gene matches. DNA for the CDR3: TGTGCCAGCAGCCATGACAGGGTGAATGAAAAACTGTTTTTT. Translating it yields CASSHDRVNEKLFF.

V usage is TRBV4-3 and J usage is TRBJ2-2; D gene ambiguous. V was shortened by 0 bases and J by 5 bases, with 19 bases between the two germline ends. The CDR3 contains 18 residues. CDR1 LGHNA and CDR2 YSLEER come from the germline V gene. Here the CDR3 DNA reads TGCGCCAGCAGCCAAGACCCCCTGACGGGCACCGGGACCGGGGAGCTGTTTTTT. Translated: CASSQDPLTGTGTGELFF.

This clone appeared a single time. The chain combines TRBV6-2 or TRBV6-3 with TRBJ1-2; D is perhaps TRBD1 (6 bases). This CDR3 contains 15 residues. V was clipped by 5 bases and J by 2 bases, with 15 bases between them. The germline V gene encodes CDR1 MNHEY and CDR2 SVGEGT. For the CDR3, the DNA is TGTGCCAGCAGTCACCCCGACAGGTCGAACTATGGCTACACCTTC. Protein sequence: CASSHPDRSNYGYTF.

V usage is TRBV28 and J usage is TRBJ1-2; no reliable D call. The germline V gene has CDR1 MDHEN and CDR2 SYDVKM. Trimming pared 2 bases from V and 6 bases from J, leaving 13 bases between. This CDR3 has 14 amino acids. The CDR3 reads CASSLSRGYDGYTF. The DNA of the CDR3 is TGTGCCAGCAGTTTAAGTCGTGGATATGATGGCTACACCTTC.

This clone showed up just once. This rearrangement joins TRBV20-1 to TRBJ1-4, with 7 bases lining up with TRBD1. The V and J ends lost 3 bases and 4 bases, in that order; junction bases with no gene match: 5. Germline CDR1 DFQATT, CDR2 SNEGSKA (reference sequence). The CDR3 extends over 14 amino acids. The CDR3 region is CSASSRQGNEKLFF. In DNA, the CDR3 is TGCAGTGCTAGTTCCCGACAGGGTAATGAAAAACTGTTTTTT.